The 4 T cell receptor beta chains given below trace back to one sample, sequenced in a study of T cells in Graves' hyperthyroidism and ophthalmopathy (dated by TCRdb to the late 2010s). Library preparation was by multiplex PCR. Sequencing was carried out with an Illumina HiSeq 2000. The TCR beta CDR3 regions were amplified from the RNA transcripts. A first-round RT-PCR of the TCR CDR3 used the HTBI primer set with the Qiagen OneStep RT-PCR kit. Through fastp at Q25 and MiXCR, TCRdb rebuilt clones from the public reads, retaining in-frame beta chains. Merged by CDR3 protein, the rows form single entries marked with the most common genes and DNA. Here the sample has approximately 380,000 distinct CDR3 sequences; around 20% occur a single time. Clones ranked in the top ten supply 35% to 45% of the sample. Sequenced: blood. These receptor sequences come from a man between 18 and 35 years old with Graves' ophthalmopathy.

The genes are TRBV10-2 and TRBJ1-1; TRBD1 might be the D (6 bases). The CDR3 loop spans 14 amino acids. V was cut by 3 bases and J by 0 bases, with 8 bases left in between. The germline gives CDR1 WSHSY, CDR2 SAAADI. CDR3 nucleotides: TGCGCCAGCAGTGATCGGGGGCTGAACACTGAAGCTTTCTTT. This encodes CASSDRGLNTEAFF.

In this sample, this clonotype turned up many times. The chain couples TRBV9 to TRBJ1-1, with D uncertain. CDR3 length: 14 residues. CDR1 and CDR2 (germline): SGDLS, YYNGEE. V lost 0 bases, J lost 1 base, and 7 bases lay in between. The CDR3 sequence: CASSVAGRNTEAFF. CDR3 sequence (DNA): TGTGCCAGCAGCGTAGCTGGGCGGAACACTGAAGCTTTCTTT. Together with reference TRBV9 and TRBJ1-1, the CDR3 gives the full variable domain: DSGVTQTPKHLITATGQRVTLRCSPRSGDLSVYWYQQSLDQGLQFLIQYYNGEERAKGNILERFSAQQFPDLHSELNLSSLELGDSALYFCASSVAGRNTEAFFGQGTRLTVV.

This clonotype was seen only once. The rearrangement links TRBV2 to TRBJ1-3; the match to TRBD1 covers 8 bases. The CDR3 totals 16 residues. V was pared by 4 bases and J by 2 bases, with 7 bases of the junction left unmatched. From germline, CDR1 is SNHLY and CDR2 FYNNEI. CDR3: CASSGRSRGPGNTIYF. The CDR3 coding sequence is TGTGCCAGCAGTGGGCGGAGCAGGGGGCCTGGAAACACCATATATTTT.

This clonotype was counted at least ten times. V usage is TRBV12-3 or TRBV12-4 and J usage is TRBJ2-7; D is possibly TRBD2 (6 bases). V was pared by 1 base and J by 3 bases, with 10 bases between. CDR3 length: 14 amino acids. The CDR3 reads CASSLVVSGYEQYF. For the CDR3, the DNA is TGTGCCAGCAGTTTAGTAGTTAGCGGCTACGAGCAGTACTTC.